There are a few counts of the clone carrying this TCR beta chain. Its target is not known. The data derive from a study of T-cell reconstitution after alpha-beta-depleted transplantation in children. Whole-study findings and limits: Counts and diversity of T cells one year after transplant came mostly from newly produced T cells.

The V gene's germline CDR1 is SGHRS and CDR2 YFSETQ. This CDR3 is built from 14 residues. V was cut by 1 base and J by 3 bases, with 11 bases left in between. The authors prepared the TCRbeta library with unique molecular identifiers. MiXCR, applied by TCRdb to the PCR reads, yields one record per CDR3 protein. This sample has 610,000 or so distinct CDR3 sequences, with about a quarter found just once. The receptor was isolated from a boy younger than two with Wiskott-Aldrich syndrome, due to receive a stem cell transplant. The rearrangement uses TRBV5-1 and TRBJ2-7; TRBD1 or TRBD2 may be the D gene (6 bases each). The sequencing here drew on PBMCs, taken before TCRalphabeta/CD19-depleted stem cell transplant. The CDR3: CASSLFGGHYEQYF. The DNA for the CDR3 is TGCGCCAGCAGCTTGTTTGGGGGGCACTACGAGCAGTACTTC.